These 5 T cell receptor beta chains came from one sample sequenced in a study of CD8 T cells in Susac syndrome. Random-hexamer reverse transcription was applied to roughly 0.5 to 1 ug RNA. TCRdb processed the immunoSEQ multiplex PCR reads anew with MiXCR; each CDR3 protein has one entry. This sample has 95,000 to 150,000 distinct CDR3 sequences, with about 93% found just once. Sequencing was carried out using CD8+ T cells from PBMCs. These receptors came from a human donor with Susac syndrome.

The chain has TRBV3-1 and TRBJ2-7; 9 bases are a match to TRBD2. The CDR3 sequence is 16 residues long. The trim removed 3 bases at V and 5 bases at J, leaving 11 bases unmatched. CDR1 is LGHDT and CDR2 is YNNKEL in the germline V gene (reference sequence). CDR3 nucleotides: TGTGCCAGCAGCCAGACCGGGACTAGCCTTACCCACGAGCAGTACTTC. It yields the protein CASSQTGTSLTHEQYF.

V usage is TRBV9 and J usage is TRBJ1-3; D possibly corresponds to TRBD1 (6 bases). The CDR3 has 15 residues. Per the germline V gene, CDR1 is SGDLS and CDR2 is YYNGEE. With 3 bases removed from V and 2 bases from J, the gap between germline ends came to 12 bases. As DNA, the CDR3 is TGTGCCAGCAGCGGCTACAGGGACCCTGGAAACACCATATATTTT. It yields the protein CASSGYRDPGNTIYF.

V gene TRBV9 combines with J gene TRBJ1-3, with no clear D. This CDR3 region has 14 residues. Trimming shortened V by 6 bases and J by 2 bases, and 12 bases separated the two germline ends. The V gene's germline CDR1 is SGDLS and CDR2 YYNGEE. CDR3 loop: CASTDARTGNTIYF. The CDR3 nucleotides are TGTGCCAGCACCGACGCCAGGACTGGAAACACCATATATTTT.

The V and J genes are TRBV10-2 and TRBJ1-1, with unresolved D. This CDR3 contains 12 residues. In germline, CDR1 is WSHSY, CDR2 SAAADI. The V end was cut by 6 bases, the J end by 5 bases, with 10 bases between. CDR3 nucleotides: TGCGCCAGCAGGGGTTCTGGAACTGAAGCTTTCTTT. This encodes CASRGSGTEAFF.

The genes are TRBV4-1 and TRBJ2-1; 15 bases agree with TRBD2. The germline V gene encodes CDR1 MGHRA and CDR2 YSYEKL. Trimming took 3 bases from V and 8 from J; bases not matched to a gene: 2. The CDR3 runs to 15 residues. The CDR3 reads CASSHRTSGGDEQFF. CDR3 DNA: TGCGCCAGCAGCCACCGGACTAGCGGGGGGGATGAGCAGTTCTTC.